This TCR beta chain emerged from a study of T cell responses to AZD1222 COVID-19 vaccine. Study summary: Second-dose intervals near 4 or 12 weeks were combined.

Germline CDR1 is SNHLY and CDR2 is FYNNEI. This CDR3 has 14 amino acids. V was shortened by 7 bases and J by 1 base, with 13 bases between the two germline ends. Study results and limitations: Spike was spanned by vaccine-associated CD4 TCRs, which were dominant at 160-218 and 743-854. Repertoire samples came only from after the peak T cell response. Targeting of unmutated variant regions was reportedly seen in nearly half of spike-specific TCRs.

This clone has just a few counts. Its antigen is not known. Profiling relied on immunoSEQ multiplex PCR, and the TCRdb table lists in-frame clones only, not all of them. The profile covers roughly 140,000 clones, with 90% appearing a single time and more than 3% taken by the ten largest. This TCR was recovered from an adult in good health. Sequencing used peripheral blood, obtained on day 0 of AZD1222 vaccination. The chain recombines TRBV2 with TRBJ1-2, with D unclear. This CDR3 is CASITRPFNYGYTF. CDR3 nucleotide sequence: TGTGCCAGCATTACTCGCCCTTTTAACTATGGCTACACCTTC.